This T cell receptor (beta chain) was captured in a study of blood T cell repertoires in COVID-19. Overall study context: Sources were T cells, B-cell-depleted T cells, or PBMCs; the material itself was cDNA or gDNA.

There are 16 residues in the CDR3. Germline CDR1 and CDR2: SGHNT and YYREEE (reference sequence). V lost 4 bases to trimming and J lost 3 bases; unmatched junction nucleotides: 6. Repertoires were generated with immunoSEQ multiplex PCR, while TCRdb's copy carries only in-frame clones and drops some. The sample has over 200,000 clones, under 85% seen once. Source material: peripheral blood. The sequence came from a woman aged 80 or over with COVID-19, enrolled during active disease. The chain is built from TRBV5-4 and TRBJ2-1, with 11 bases aligning to TRBD2. CDR3: CASSRDGLAGYNEQFF. DNA of the CDR3: TGTGCCAGCAGCCGAGATGGACTAGCGGGCTACAATGAGCAGTTCTTC. Filled out from reference TRBV5-4 and TRBJ2-1, the complete variable domain reads ETGVTQSPTHLIKTRGQQVTLRCSSQSGHNTVSWYQQALGQGPQFIFQYYREEENGRGNFPPRFSGLQFPNYSSELNVNALELDDSALYLCASSRDGLAGYNEQFFGPGTRLTVL.